The T cell receptor beta chain described here comes from a study of Ad26.COV2.S vaccination and SARS-CoV-2 variants. The CDR3 has 13 residues. CDR1 is SGHNT and CDR2 is YYREEE in the germline V gene (reference sequence). Trimming shortened V by 4 bases and J by 6 bases, and 13 bases separated the two germline ends. Libraries were prepared by immunoSEQ multiplex PCR; TCRdb keeps only in-frame clonotypes and omits some of them. In the table there are about 220,000 clones, roughly 88% of which are singletons. The treatment here: 15 to 20 received Ad26.COV2.S at low or high dose, single or two shots; several received placebo; per-sample allocation not given. Collection of samples fell on day 63 after the first vaccine or placebo injection.

The source of this sequence is a person aged 18 to 59 who received the Ad26.COV2.S COVID-19 vaccine or a placebo. The source was peripheral blood, collected in a trial of Ad26.COV2.S vaccine versus placebo. The rearrangement uses TRBV5-4 and TRBJ1-2; maybe TRBD1 (6 bases). This CDR3 is CASSEGQRNGYTF. CDR3 nucleotides: TGTGCCAGCAGCGAAGGACAGAGGAATGGCTACACCTTC.